Sequencing of this T cell receptor (beta chain) was carried out in a study of blood T cell repertoires in COVID-19. Whole-study context: The origin of the acute and convalescent COVID-19 samples was the United States, Italy and Spain. The analysed material was cDNA or gDNA that came from T cells, B-cell-depleted T cells, or PBMCs.

Trimming took 0 bases from V and 2 from J; bases not matched to a gene: 0. The CDR3 has 16 residues. Per the germline V gene, CDR1 is MNHEY and CDR2 is SVGAGI. Per the original methods: Nucleated cell counts were estimated from reference gene primer amplification. TCRdb keeps only in-frame clones here, not all; method: immunoSEQ multiplex PCR. V and J calls and clone size are copied from that table; D and trimming were computed from the DNA. The table lists about 52,000 clones, roughly 87% of them singletons. This chain connects TRBV6-5 to TRBJ2-7, with 14 bases fitting TRBD2. This clonotype originated in a human donor in a cohort sampled during active COVID-19. The sample comprised peripheral blood. CDR3 loop: CASSYSGLAGAYEQYF. CDR3 nucleotide sequence: TGTGCCAGCAGTTACTCGGGACTAGCGGGAGCCTACGAGCAGTACTTC.